Each of the 26 T cell receptor beta chains below was sequenced from the same sample in a study of blood T cell repertoires in COVID-19. TCRdb's copy holds only in-frame clones and misses some; the assay was immunoSEQ multiplex PCR. The table records approximately 200,000 clones, 84% of them present only once. The sample taken for sequencing was PBMCs or T cells enriched from blood (not recorded which). All receptors come from a woman aged 25 to 39 who had recovered from COVID-19.

The rearrangement links TRBV28 to TRBJ1-1; perhaps TRBD1 as D (5 bases). Trimming cost V 5 bases and J 3 bases, with 13 bases left between them. The CDR3 loop spans 14 amino acids. Germline V CDR1 and CDR2: MDHEN, SYDVKM. The CDR3 is CASSIIRDYTEAFF. The CDR3 coding sequence is TGTGCCAGCAGTATAATTCGGGACTACACTGAAGCTTTCTTT. Combining the CDR3 with reference TRBV28 and TRBJ1-1 gives the whole variable domain DVKVTQSSRYLVKRTGEKVFLECVQDMDHENMFWYRQDPGLGLRLIYFSYDVKMKEKGDIPEGYSVSREKKERFSLILESASTNQTSMYLCASSIIRDYTEAFFGQGTRLTVV.

This clone was observed a handful of times. The rearrangement links TRBV27 to TRBJ1-5, with D maybe TRBD1 (6 bases). The V end was cut by 0 bases, the J end by 7 bases, with 13 bases between. The CDR3 is 15 amino acids. CDR1 is MNHEY, CDR2 SMNVEV, per germline (reference sequence). The CDR3 DNA sequence: TGTGCCAGCAGTTTATCGGGGGGGGGCGGCCAGCCCCAGCATTTT. This encodes CASSLSGGGGQPQHF.

This clone occurred a few times. V usage is TRBV5-1 and J usage is TRBJ2-2, with 8 bases identical to TRBD2. CDR3 length equals 16 residues. The V segment lost 0 bases and the J segment 2 bases; nucleotides outside the gene matches: 3. CDR1 is SGHRS and CDR2 is YFSETQ in the germline V gene. The DNA of the CDR3 is TGCGCCAGCAGCTTGGGCACTAGCGGTAACACCGGGGAGCTGTTTTTT. Protein: CASSLGTSGNTGELFF.

The chain recombines TRBV23-1 with TRBJ1-4; 9 bases line up with TRBD1. TRBV23-1 is designated an ORF whose function remains uncertain. This CDR3 region has 17 residues. V shed 7 bases, J shed 0 bases, and the junction held 9 bases outside the gene matches. In nucleotides, the CDR3 is TGCGCCAGCATGGGACAGGGAAAGGGAACAACTAATGAAAAACTGTTTTTT. Translation: CASMGQGKGTTNEKLFF.

This chain connects TRBV4-1 to TRBJ1-1; 7 bases are shared with TRBD1. CDR1 is MGHRA, CDR2 YSYEKL, per germline. V was pared by 1 base and J by 4 bases, with 15 bases of the junction left unmatched. This CDR3 spans 18 amino acids. The CDR3 DNA reads TGCGCCAGCAGCCAAGTCGATATGGGACTGGCAGGGGGCACTGAAGCTTTCTTT. Protein sequence: CASSQVDMGLAGGTEAFF.

The chain carries TRBV9 and TRBJ2-1; D is possibly TRBD1 (6 bases). CDR1 is SGDLS, CDR2 YYNGEE, per germline. Trimming took 0 bases from V and 2 from J, leaving 12 bases between them. The CDR3 spans 16 residues. For the CDR3, the DNA is TGTGCCAGCAGCGTAGCTGGGGGCTACGCCTACAATGAGCAGTTCTTC. Encoded protein: CASSVAGGYAYNEQFF.

The J gene is TRBJ1-1, the V gene TRBV5-4; possibly TRBD1 for D (5 bases). The ends were cut back, 4 bases at V and 7 bases at J, with 20 bases in the middle. CDR1 is SGHNT and CDR2 is YYREEE in the germline V gene (reference sequence). This CDR3 is 15 amino acids long. The DNA of the CDR3 is TGTGCCAGCAGCCCGGTGGGAGGGGCGCAGGTTGAAGCTTTCTTT. Protein sequence: CASSPVGGAQVEAFF.

Only one count was recorded for this clone. The rearrangement uses TRBV7-6 and TRBJ1-1; perhaps TRBD1 as D (6 bases). Germline lookup yields CDR1 SGHVS and CDR2 FNYEAQ. The CDR3 totals 17 residues. V lost 5 bases to trimming and J lost 1 base, with 20 bases between them. The CDR3 is CASSPPHYRVGNTEAFF. The DNA of the CDR3 is TGTGCCAGCAGCCCGCCCCACTACAGGGTCGGGAACACTGAAGCTTTCTTT.

The chain combines TRBV9 with TRBJ1-5, with a tentative D call TRBD1 (5 bases). CDR3 length: 15 amino acids. V was trimmed by 0 bases and J by 5 bases, leaving 12 bases between them. From germline, CDR1 is SGDLS and CDR2 YYNGEE. The CDR3 bases are TGTGCCAGCAGCGTAGGGGCAGGGTCGGATCAGCCCCAGCATTTT. Its translation is CASSVGAGSDQPQHF.

This clone has more than one count but fewer than ten. The chain links TRBV5-4 to TRBJ1-1; tentatively, D is TRBD1 (6 bases). Germline V gene data show CDR1 as SGHNT and CDR2 as YYREEE (reference sequence). V lost 3 bases and J 2 bases, leaving 14 bases between the germline ends. There are 15 residues in the CDR3. The CDR3 nucleotides read TGTGCCAGCAGCTGGACCGGGACACCTAACACTGAAGCTTTCTTT. It is translated as CASSWTGTPNTEAFF.

The chain links TRBV19 to TRBJ1-5; D perhaps matches TRBD1 (5 bases). Trimming stripped 3 bases from V and 5 bases from J, with 14 bases between. The CDR3 has 15 amino acids. CDR1 is LNHDA, CDR2 SQIVND, per germline (reference sequence). This chain's CDR3 is CASSIRGALDQPQHF. CDR3 DNA: TGTGCCAGTAGTATTCGCGGGGCATTGGATCAGCCCCAGCATTTT.

The gene calls are TRBV18 and TRBJ2-5; tentatively, D is TRBD1 (5 bases). CDR1 is KGHSH and CDR2 is LQKENI in the germline V gene. The CDR3 consists of 15 residues. Trimming shortened V by 0 bases and J by 5 bases, and 13 bases separated the two germline ends. CDR3 nucleotide sequence: TGTGCCAGCTCACCACCGTCAGGGTTCGGGGAGACCCAGTACTTC. Translated: CASSPPSGFGETQYF. The full variable domain, with the rest looked up from reference TRBV18 and TRBJ2-5, is NAGVMQNPRHLVRRRGQEARLRCSPMKGHSHVYWYRQLPEEGLKFMVYLQKENIIDESGMPKERFSAEFPKEGPSILRIQQVVRGDSAAYFCASSPPSGFGETQYFGPGTRLLVL.

The chain joins TRBV29-1 to TRBJ1-5, with D unclear. Trimming left V 1 base short and J 7 bases short, with 14 bases between. CDR1 is SQVTM, CDR2 ANQGSEA, per germline. The CDR3 contains 14 residues. As DNA, the CDR3 is TGCAGCGTTGAAGGGCCCACGGGGAGACAGCCCCAGCATTTT. As protein: CSVEGPTGRQPQHF.

This chain uses TRBV14 with TRBJ1-1; the D gene is possibly TRBD1 (5 bases). The CDR3 is 13 residues long. Trimming took 6 bases from V and 0 from J, leaving 8 bases between them. CDR1 and CDR2 from the germline V gene are SGHDN and FVKESK. DNA of the CDR3: TGTGCCAGCAGTGGACAAATGAACACTGAAGCTTTCTTT. Translating it yields CASSGQMNTEAFF.

J is TRBJ2-7 and V is TRBV21-1; the table names TRBD2, a call not compared with the DNA. TRBV21-1 is annotated as a pseudogene. The CDR3 is 16 residues long. Written as DNA, the CDR3 is TGTGCCAGCAGCAAACACGGATTGACTTTGTCCTACGAGCAGTACTTC. The encoded protein is CASSKHGLTLSYEQYF.

The CDR3 DNA follows: TGTGCCAGCTCAGAGGGGGCTCGGACTGAAGCTTTCTTT. Translated, it gives CASSEGARTEAFF. The V gene is TRBV18, the J gene TRBJ1-1; TRBD1 agrees at 7 bases. CDR3 size: 13 residues. With 5 bases clipped from V and 5 bases from J, the junction kept 5 bases outside the gene matches. Germline CDR1 is KGHSH and CDR2 is LQKENI.

The chain is built from TRBV4-1 and TRBJ2-7; D uncertain. The CDR3 extends over 12 amino acids. Germline loops: CDR1 MGHRA, CDR2 YSYEKL. V lost 0 bases and J 7 bases, leaving 7 bases between the germline ends. CDR3: CASSQDEREQYF. CDR3 nucleotides: TGCGCCAGCAGCCAAGACGAACGGGAGCAGTACTTC.

The gene calls are TRBV2 and TRBJ1-1; 9 bases fit TRBD1. There are 13 residues in the CDR3. Trimming at V came to 10 bases and at J to 5 bases, leaving 8 bases not matched to a gene. Germline V gene lookup returns CDR1 SNHLY and CDR2 FYNNEI. The CDR3 sequence: CATTDRGGTEAFF. CDR3 nucleotide sequence: TGTGCCACTACGGACAGGGGAGGGACTGAAGCTTTCTTT.

V and J are TRBV19 and TRBJ1-2; TRBD1 matches at 9 bases. The CDR3 is 14 amino acids. Germline CDR1 and CDR2: LNHDA and SQIVND (reference sequence). V lost 6 bases, J lost 6 bases, and 8 bases stayed unmatched. CDR3: CASRGTGTSHGYTF. The DNA for the CDR3 is TGTGCCAGTAGGGGGACAGGGACAAGTCATGGCTACACCTTC.

The chain employs TRBV6-5 and TRBJ2-1, with 8 bases matching TRBD1. CDR1 and CDR2 (germline): MNHEY, SVGAGI. The CDR3 has 14 residues. Germline trimming cut 8 bases from V and 5 bases from J; bases unmatched to any gene: 8. In DNA form, the CDR3 reads TGTGCCAGCGATCGGGACAGGACCAACAATGAGCAGTTCTTC. This codes for CASDRDRTNNEQFF.

This clone was picked up one time. The chain has TRBV28 and TRBJ1-4; tentatively, D is TRBD1 (6 bases). CDR3 length: 14 amino acids. Germline values: CDR1 MDHEN, CDR2 SYDVKM. V shed 5 bases and J shed 6 bases, with 13 bases lying between them. CDR3 nucleotide sequence: TGTGCCAGCAGTGCCTGGGCAGGGGATGAAAAACTGTTTTTT. This encodes CASSAWAGDEKLFF.

The sample holds a few counts of this clone. The chain employs TRBV11-3 and TRBJ1-1, with 7 bases fitting TRBD1. The CDR3 has 13 residues. The V gene's germline CDR1 is SGHNT and CDR2 YENEEA. V was pared by 5 bases and J by 8 bases, with 8 bases of the junction left unmatched. The CDR3 loop is CASSPTRGQEAFF. The CDR3 coding sequence is TGTGCCAGCAGCCCGACGAGGGGGCAAGAAGCTTTCTTT.

The chain carries TRBV5-1 and TRBJ2-4, with TRBD2 identical over 8 bases. CDR1 SGHRS and CDR2 YFSETQ come from the germline V gene. V shed 1 base and J 8 bases; nucleotides not matched to a gene: 5. This CDR3 is 14 amino acids long. The CDR3, as DNA: TGCGCCAGCAGCTTGAGCGGGGGCGGGGACATTCAGTACTTC. Protein: CASSLSGGGDIQYF.

The chain couples TRBV11-1 to TRBJ2-7; 7 bases fit TRBD2. CDR3 length: 16 amino acids. The germline CDR1 and CDR2 sequences are SGHAT and FQDESV (reference sequence). V trimming: 0 bases; J trimming: 6 bases; junction bases outside the gene matches: 11. CDR3 nucleotides: TGTGCCAGCAGCTTAGCGCGAGGCGGGAGCGGACGCGAGCAGTACTTC. Translated, it gives CASSLARGGSGREQYF. The variable domain in full, completed from reference TRBV11-1 and TRBJ2-7, reads EAEVAQSPRYKITEKSQAVAFWCDPISGHATLYWYRQILGQGPELLVQFQDESVVDDSQLPKDRFSAERLKGVDSTLKIQPAELGDSAMYLCASSLARGGSGREQYFGPGTRLTVT.

This chain uses TRBV11-3 with TRBJ1-2; no clear D. CDR1 is SGHNT, CDR2 YENEEA, per germline. The CDR3 extends over 13 amino acids. V lost 5 bases, J lost 6 bases, and 13 bases lay in between. DNA for the CDR3: TGTGCCAGCAGCCAAAGTGGGCACGATGGCTACACCTTC. Amino acid sequence: CASSQSGHDGYTF. The whole variable domain, filled in from reference TRBV11-3 and TRBJ1-2, reads EAGVVQSPRYKIIEKKQPVAFWCNPISGHNTLYWYLQNLGQGPELLIRYENEEAVDDSQLPKDRFSAERLKGVDSTLKIQPAELGDSAVYLCASSQSGHDGYTFGSGTRLTVV.

This clone showed up just once. J is TRBJ2-5 and V is TRBV7-8, with TRBD1 as a possible D gene (5 bases). The CDR3 totals 13 residues. The V end was cut by 6 bases, the J end by 4 bases, with 12 bases between. Germline V CDR1 and CDR2: SGHVS, FQNEAQ. This chain's CDR3 is CASRRGYLETQYF. The CDR3, as DNA: TGTGCCAGCAGAAGGGGCTACTTAGAGACCCAGTACTTC.